This is a list of T cell receptor beta chains from one sample in a study of vaccination and CD4 T cells after COVID-19. These receptors' antigens are unknown. TCRdb re-derived calls from the PCR reads in MiXCR, one entry per CDR3 protein. The sample consists of 10,000 to 15,000 distinct CDR3 sequences, 74% of them appearing once. Sequenced material: CD4+ T cells from blood, cultured in vitro, taken after SARS-CoV-2 vaccination. The receptors come from a human donor who received a COVID-19 vaccine. CDR3s include the opening cysteine and the closing phenylalanine or tryptophan. D genes are given only for firm matches. Clone size is stated in some rows and not others, as once, few, many or a class when expanded.

size	D	V	J	DNA	CDR3
.	.	TRBV7-2	TRBJ2-5	TGTGCCAGCAGCTTTTTCCCCCGGGGGCGGGGAGAGACCCAGTACTTC	CASSFFPRGRGETQYF
.	.	TRBV19	TRBJ2-1	TGTGCCAGTAGTCAGGGGGGGGCAGCCTACAATGAGCAGTTCTTC	CASSQGGAAYNEQFF
.	TRBD1	TRBV5-1	TRBJ1-6	TGCGCCAGCAGCCCGGGGACAGGGATTTCACCCCTCCACTTT	CASSPGTGISPLHF
once	.	TRBV6-1	TRBJ1-4	TGTGCCAGCAGTGAAGACCAGGGGCCTAATGAAAAACTGTTTTTT	CASSEDQGPNEKLFF
.	.	TRBV6-1	TRBJ1-6	TGTGCCAGCAGCCAAGACAGGAGCTCCTATAATTCACCCCTCCACTTT	CASSQDRSSYNSPLHF
.	TRBD2	TRBV10-1	TRBJ2-5	TGCGCCAGCAGTAAAGGGACTAGCGACCAAGAGACCCAGTACTTT	CASSKGTSDQETQYF
.	TRBD1	TRBV2	TRBJ2-3	TGTGCCAGCAGAGGGGACAGGATCACAGATACGCAGTATTTT	CASRGDRITDTQYF
.	.	TRBV12-3/TRBV12-4	TRBJ1-1	TGTGCCAGCAGTTTTATCTCTAACACTGAAGCTTTCTTT	CASSFISNTEAFF
.	TRBD1	TRBV20-1	TRBJ1-2	TGCAGTGCTCCGAACACAGGGGTCGGTGGCTACACCTTC	CSAPNTGVGGYTF
.	.	TRBV27	TRBJ1-1	TGTGCCAGCAGTCTGACCCTTAGCACTGAAGCTTTCTTT	CASSLTLSTEAFF
.	TRBD1	TRBV18	TRBJ2-7	TGTGCCAGCTCATCCGGGACAGGGTCCTCCGAGCAGTACTTC	CASSSGTGSSEQYF
.	TRBD1	TRBV19	TRBJ1-2	TGTGCCAGCTTGGGACAGCCTAACTATGGCTACACCTTC	CASLGQPNYGYTF
few	TRBD1	TRBV15	TRBJ1-2	TGTGCCACCAGCAGAGCTCCGGGACAGGGAAACTATGGCTACACCTTC	CATSRAPGQGNYGYTF
.	.	TRBV27	TRBJ2-7	TGTGCCAGCAGTTTATCGATATGGGCAGGGACCTACGAGCAGTACTTC	CASSLSIWAGTYEQYF
.	TRBD2	TRBV6-2/TRBV6-3	TRBJ2-5	TGTGCCAGCACCCGGTCGGGGGGGTTCCAAGAGACCCAGTACTTC	CASTRSGGFQETQYF
.	.	TRBV7-8	TRBJ1-2	TGTGCCAGCAGCTTAGTATCGGGGGAGGCTAACTATGGCTACACCTTC	CASSLVSGEANYGYTF
few	TRBD1	TRBV7-7	TRBJ1-1	TGTGCCAGCAGCCCCCAATCACCCCAAAGCCGGGACAGGGGGCGCAAGGACACTGAAGCTTTCTTT	CASSPQSPQSRDRGRKDTEAFF
few	TRBD2	TRBV7-9	TRBJ2-3	TGTGCCAGCAGCTCTAGCGGGGGCACAGATACGCAGTATTTT	CASSSSGGTDTQYF
.	.	TRBV7-9	TRBJ2-6	TGTGCCAGCCGCGGCGGGACTTTCTCTGGGGCCAACGTCCTGACTTTC	CASRGGTFSGANVLTF
.	.	TRBV11-2	TRBJ2-7	TGTGCCAGCAGTCGAAACGCGGGTCTAGCAGTGCCCTACGAGCAGTACTTC	CASSRNAGLAVPYEQYF
.	.	TRBV14	TRBJ1-2	TGTGCCAGCAGCCAAGAACTCGGAGGGACCCAAGCATTCTATGGCTACACCTTC	CASSQELGGTQAFYGYTF
.	.	TRBV24-1	TRBJ1-2	TGTGCCACCAGTGATTTGGTTTCCATCTTCTTC	CATSDLVSIFF
large	.	TRBV6-1	TRBJ2-6	TGTGCCAGCACAGAGGGTTACGGGGCCAACGTCCTGACTTTC	CASTEGYGANVLTF
medium-sized	.	TRBV21-1	TRBJ2-5	TGTGCCAGCAGCGAGGGGGCGGACGAAGGCCACGGAGAGACCCAGTACTTC	CASSEGADEGHGETQYF
.	TRBD1	TRBV6-1	TRBJ1-5	TGTGCCAGCAGGGACAGGGGGCCGGAGCATCAGCCCCAGCATTTT	CASRDRGPEHQPQHF
.	.	TRBV21-1	TRBJ1-6	TGTGCCAGCAGCAAGGCGTCTAGGGGGACTGGCTGGGGGTCACCCCTCCACTTT	CASSKASRGTGWGSPLHF
.	.	TRBV20-1	TRBJ1-2	TGCAGTGCTAGAGACCGTGGTGTAGCTGGCTACACCTTC	CSARDRGVAGYTF
.	.	TRBV7-2	TRBJ1-2	TGTGCCAGCAGCCCTCCACAAAGGGCTGTTAGCTACACCTTC	CASSPPQRAVSYTF